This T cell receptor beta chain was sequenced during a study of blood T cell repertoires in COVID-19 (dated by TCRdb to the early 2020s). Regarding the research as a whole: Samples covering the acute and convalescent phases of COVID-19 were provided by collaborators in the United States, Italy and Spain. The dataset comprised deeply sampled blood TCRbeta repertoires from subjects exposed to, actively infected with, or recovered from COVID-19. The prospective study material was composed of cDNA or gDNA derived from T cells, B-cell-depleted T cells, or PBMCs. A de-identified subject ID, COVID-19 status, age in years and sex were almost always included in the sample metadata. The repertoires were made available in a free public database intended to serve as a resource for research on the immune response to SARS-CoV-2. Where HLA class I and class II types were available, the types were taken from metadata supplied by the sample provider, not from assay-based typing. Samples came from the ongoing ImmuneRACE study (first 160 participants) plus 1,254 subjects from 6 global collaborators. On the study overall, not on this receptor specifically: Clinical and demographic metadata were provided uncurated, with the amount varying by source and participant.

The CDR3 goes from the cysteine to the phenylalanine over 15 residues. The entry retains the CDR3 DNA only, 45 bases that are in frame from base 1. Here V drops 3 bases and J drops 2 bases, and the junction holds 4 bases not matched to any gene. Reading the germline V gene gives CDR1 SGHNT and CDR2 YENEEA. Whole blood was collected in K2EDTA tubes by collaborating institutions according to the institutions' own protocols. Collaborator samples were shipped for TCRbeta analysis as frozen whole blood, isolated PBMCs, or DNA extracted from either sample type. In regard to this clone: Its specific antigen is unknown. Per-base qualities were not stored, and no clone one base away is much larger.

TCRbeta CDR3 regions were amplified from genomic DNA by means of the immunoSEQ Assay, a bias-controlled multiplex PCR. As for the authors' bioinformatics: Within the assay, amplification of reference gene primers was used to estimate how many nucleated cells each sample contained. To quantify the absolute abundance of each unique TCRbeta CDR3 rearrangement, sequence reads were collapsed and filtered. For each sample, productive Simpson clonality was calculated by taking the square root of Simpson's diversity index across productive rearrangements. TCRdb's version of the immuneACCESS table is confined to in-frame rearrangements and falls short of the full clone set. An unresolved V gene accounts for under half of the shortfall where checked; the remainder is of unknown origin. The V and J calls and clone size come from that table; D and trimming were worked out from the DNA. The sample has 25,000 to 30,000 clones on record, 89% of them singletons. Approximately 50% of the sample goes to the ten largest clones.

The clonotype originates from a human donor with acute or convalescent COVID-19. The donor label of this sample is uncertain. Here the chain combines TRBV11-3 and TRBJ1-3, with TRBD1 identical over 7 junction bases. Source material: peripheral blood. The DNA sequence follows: TGTGCCAGCAGCTTCGGACAGGCCACTGGAAACACCATATATTTT. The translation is CASSFGQATGNTIYF.